The T cell receptor beta chain under discussion was sequenced for a study of cytomegalovirus exposure and HLA in healthy donors. Study-wide context: The roughly 670 first-cohort repertoires and the 110 or so validation repertoires shared the same platform, a later analysis reported.

Separate from the roughly 700-subject first cohort, the approximately 120-subject validation cohort was the one that the donors belonged to. The CDR3 is 14 amino acids. The V and J ends lost 6 bases and 3 bases respectively, with 12 bases between them. CDR1 and CDR2 (germline): SNHLY, FYNNEI. The protocol was immunoSEQ multiplex PCR, while the TCRdb copy is restricted to in-frame clones and leaves out a portion. The sample has some 130,000 clones, approximately 92% seen once. This chain uses TRBV2 with TRBJ1-5; perhaps TRBD1 as D (6 bases). The receptor comes from a woman aged 18-35 years in good health and CMV-seronegative. Sequenced input: PBMCs. As DNA, the CDR3 is TGTGCCAGCAGCCGACAGGAGACCAATCAGCCCCAGCATTTT. It codes for CASSRQETNQPQHF.